Below, one T cell receptor (beta chain) is given with its context. This clonotype has ten or more counts. Its antigen is currently not known. Base qualities are not at hand, and no much larger clone is one base apart. The library was made by multiplex PCR. The reads were generated on an Illumina HiSeq 4000. TCR beta libraries were built with iRepertoire HTBI primers and Arm-PCR amplification of CDR3 regions. Before sequencing, the PCR products underwent gel purification. The authors processed their data as follows. Across samples, fewer than 70 TRBV and 15 or so TRBJ segments were identified and used for gene usage analysis of CDR3 amino acid clonotypes. COPE and FqMerger were used to merge the filtered high-quality paired reads into contigs. BLAST was used to align contigs to IMGT TRBV, TRBD and TRBJ reference genes, with CDR3 defined following IMGT. Any clonotype with a frequency above 0.1% was counted as a highly expanded clone. Repertoire diversity was measured by Shannon entropy, and V-J evenness by the Gini coefficient. A clonotype found in more than one individual was treated as public. TCRdb handled the public reads itself, with Q25 trimming in fastp and clone calling in MiXCR, and kept productive beta chains. Rows matching on CDR3 protein sequence are summarized as one entry with the most common DNA and genes. The V and J calls and clone size come from TCRdb's table, not from the authors' own analysis. Across this sample there are 400,000 to 650,000 distinct CDR3 sequences, with approximately 16% seen only once. The ten largest clonotypes hold more than 20% of the sample.

This entry belongs to a study of regulatory T cells in long-lasting Graves disease (dated by TCRdb to about 2021). Study-wide context: Newly diagnosed Graves' disease patients had taken antithyroid drugs for less than 3 months. Patients with persistent Graves' disease were compared with patients with newly diagnosed Graves' disease using TCR sequencing and RNA sequencing of peripheral blood. A total of around 35 samples underwent TCR sequencing, from roughly 13 patients with persistent Graves' disease and some 20 patients with newly diagnosed Graves' disease. The study was conducted in China and was registered as a clinical trial. Beyond this particular receptor, the publication reports: Lower TCR Shannon entropy and fewer highly expanded clones were observed in persistent Graves' disease patients than in newly diagnosed patients, which suggested clonal expansion. Preferential use of TRBV28, TRBJ1-2 and TRBJ2-5 was observed in persistent disease, whereas TRBV20-1 and TRBJ2-1 were favored in newly diagnosed disease. Persistent patients shared more public clonotypes among themselves (around 2,800) than newly diagnosed patients did (about 970). Only the TCR beta chain was sequenced and analyzed. The authors noted that the small sample size was a limitation that may lower accuracy. The study examined only peripheral blood because the primary lesion, thyroid tissue, could not be accessed.

What this sample's time point label stands for: newly diagnosed GD, antithyroid drugs for less than 3 months. For both TCR sequencing and RNA sequencing, RNA was extracted from PBMCs using TRIzol. The diagnosis of Graves' disease was made according to American Thyroid Association guidelines. Recruitment of patients was carried out at an endocrinology department in Xi'an, China. From each patient, approximately 9 milliliters of peripheral blood was collected into an EDTA anticoagulant tube. Ficoll Paque Plus density gradient separation was used to isolate PBMCs, and no additional T cell sorting was done. An Agilent 2100 Bioanalyzer and agarose gel were used to check RNA quality, while a NanoDrop 2000 measured RNA concentration. V is reduced by 6 bases and J by 1 base, leaving a spacing of 23 bases between them. From the cysteine through the phenylalanine, the CDR3 covers 18 amino acids. The DNA shown is the 54-base CDR3, in frame from base 1. CDR1 ENHRY and CDR2 SYGVKD are derived from the germline V gene.

These records were also assigned to another study, of T cells in Graves' hyperthyroidism and ophthalmopathy. Drawing on the second study: Stable Graves' hyperthyroidism was defined as no progression to ophthalmopathy during 18 months of follow-up. The hyperthyroidism patients were between 18 and 65 years old and newly diagnosed, with a disease duration of less than 2 months. Any patient with an uncontrolled infection, another autoimmune disease, pregnancy or lactation was excluded. Diagnoses relied on clinical symptoms, serum thyroxine and TRAb, thyroid ultrasound and orbital computed tomography. The TCR CDR3 was subjected to a first round of RT-PCR using the HTBI primer set and the Qiagen OneStep RT-PCR kit. Most expanded thyroid clonotypes (frequency above 0.001) were also detected in blood, a finding suggesting that blood repertoires may reflect thyroid immune responses. In cross-validation, a model built on a 13 V-J signature told ophthalmopathy apart from stable hyperthyroidism with 85% to 90% sensitivity and 81% to 82% specificity, and in testing the same model reached 80%/75%. In validation, the model predicted progression to ophthalmopathy with roughly 70% sensitivity and about 72% specificity, a median of about 6 months before onset. A discovery cohort of approximately 97 patients, approximately 45 with Graves' ophthalmopathy and about 58 with stable Graves' hyperthyroidism, was used to find distinguishing TCR V-J signatures. Prospective prediction of ophthalmopathy was tested in an independent validation cohort of 18 hyperthyroidism patients and 17 patients who later progressed to ophthalmopathy. The approximately 100 discovery patients were divided at random into training and test sets in a 7:3 ratio. Thyroid tissue and blood T-cell repertoires from several Graves' hyperthyroidism patients were also compared in the study. After blood sampling, hyperthyroidism patients were treated with methimazole at a starting dose of 30 mg daily, and ophthalmopathy patients were treated with high-dose intravenous methylprednisolone. Libraries were constructed in a second round of multiplex PCR, after which size selection and purification were performed. Libraries were sequenced paired-end with 100 bp reads on an Illumina HiSeq2000. SOAPnuke was used to process the raw data, removing reads that contained adapters or uncalled bases, had a mean Phred below 15, or lacked an exact match to the constant primer or identifier. High-quality paired reads were merged using COPE v1.2.5, and each unique nucleotide sequence was defined as a clonotype. MiTCR v1.1 was used to align the clonotypes against IMGT TRBV, TRBD and TRBJ reference segments. Only V-J combinations with frequency above 0.0001, covering about 99% of repertoires, were analysed. A TCS score was defined as the ratio of F50 (clonal expansion) to E x V (chaos), with BLOSUM62-based TCRdist applied between CDR3 peptides within each V-J. Welch's t-statistics and random forest reduced around 520 V-J features to roughly 13, which were used in a naive Bayes classifier (R e1071). No statistical method was used to set the sample size in advance, and investigators knew the group allocation. The paper describes TCR Vbeta CDR3 sequencing of about 140 peripheral blood samples, made up of approximately 40 ophthalmopathy patients, roughly 80 hyperthyroidism patients and 17 progressor patients.

This TCR derives from a woman aged 35 to 60 with Graves disease. Donor details come from another sample of the same person, matched by shared clones. The V gene is TRBV10-3 and the J gene is TRBJ2-3; perhaps TRBD2 is the D gene, with 6 bases matching. Here the sequenced sample was peripheral blood mononuclear cells (PBMCs), taken at new diagnosis, from a patient treated with antithyroid drugs. Here the CDR3 is given as CAISPAGLSGTRTDTQYF. Here is the DNA: TGTGCCATCAGCCCGGCGGGGTTGTCCGGTACCCGCACAGATACGCAGTATTTT.